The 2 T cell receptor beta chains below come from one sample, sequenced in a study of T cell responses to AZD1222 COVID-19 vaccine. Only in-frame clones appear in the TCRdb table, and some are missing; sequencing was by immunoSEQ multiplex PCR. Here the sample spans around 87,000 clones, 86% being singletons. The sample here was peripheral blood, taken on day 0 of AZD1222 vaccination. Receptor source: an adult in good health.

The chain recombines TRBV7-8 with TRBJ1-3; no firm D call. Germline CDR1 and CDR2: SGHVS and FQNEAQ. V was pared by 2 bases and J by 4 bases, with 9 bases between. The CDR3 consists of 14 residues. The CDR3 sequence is CASSLRGAGNTIYF. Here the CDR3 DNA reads TGTGCCAGCAGCTTACGGGGAGCGGGAAACACCATATATTTT. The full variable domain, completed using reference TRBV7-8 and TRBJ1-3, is GAGVSQSPRYKVAKRGQDVALRCDPISGHVSLFWYQQALGQGPEFLTYFQNEAQLDKSGLPSDRFFAERPEGSVSTLKIQRTQQEDSAVYLCASSLRGAGNTIYFGEGSWLTVV.

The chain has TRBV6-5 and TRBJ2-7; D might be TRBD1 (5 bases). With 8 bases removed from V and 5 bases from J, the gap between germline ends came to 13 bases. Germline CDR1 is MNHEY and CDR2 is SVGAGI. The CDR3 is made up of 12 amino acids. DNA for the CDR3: TGTGCCAGCTCGTGGGGCCAGGACGAGCAGTACTTC. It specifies CASSWGQDEQYF.